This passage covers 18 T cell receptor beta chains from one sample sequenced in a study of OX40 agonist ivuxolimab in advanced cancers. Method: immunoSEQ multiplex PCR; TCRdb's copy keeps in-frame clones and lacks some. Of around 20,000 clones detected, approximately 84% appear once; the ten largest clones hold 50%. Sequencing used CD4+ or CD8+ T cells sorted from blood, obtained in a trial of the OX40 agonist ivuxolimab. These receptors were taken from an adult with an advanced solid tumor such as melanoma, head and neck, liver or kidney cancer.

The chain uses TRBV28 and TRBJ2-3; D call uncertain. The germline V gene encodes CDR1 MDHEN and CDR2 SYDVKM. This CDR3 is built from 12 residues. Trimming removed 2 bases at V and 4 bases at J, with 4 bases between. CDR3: CASSLTSDTQYF. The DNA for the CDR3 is TGTGCCAGCAGTTTAACTTCAGATACGCAGTATTTT.

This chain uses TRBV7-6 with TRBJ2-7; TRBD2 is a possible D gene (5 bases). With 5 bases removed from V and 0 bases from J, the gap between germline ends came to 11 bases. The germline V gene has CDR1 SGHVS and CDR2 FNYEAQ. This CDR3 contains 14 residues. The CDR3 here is CASSPYGSSYEQYF. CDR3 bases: TGTGCCAGCAGCCCCTATGGGAGCTCCTACGAGCAGTACTTC.

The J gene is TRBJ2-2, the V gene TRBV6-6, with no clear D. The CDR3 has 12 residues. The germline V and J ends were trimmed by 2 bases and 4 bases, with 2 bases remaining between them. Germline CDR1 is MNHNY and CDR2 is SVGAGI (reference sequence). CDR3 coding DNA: TGTGCCAGCAGTTACGGCACCGGGGAGCTGTTTTTT. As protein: CASSYGTGELFF.

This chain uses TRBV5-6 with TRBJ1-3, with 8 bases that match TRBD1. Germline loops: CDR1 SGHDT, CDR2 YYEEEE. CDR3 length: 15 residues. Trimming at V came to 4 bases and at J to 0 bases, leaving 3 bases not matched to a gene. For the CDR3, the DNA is TGTGCCAGCAGCCCCGGACAGGGCTCTGGAAACACCATATATTTT. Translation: CASSPGQGSGNTIYF.

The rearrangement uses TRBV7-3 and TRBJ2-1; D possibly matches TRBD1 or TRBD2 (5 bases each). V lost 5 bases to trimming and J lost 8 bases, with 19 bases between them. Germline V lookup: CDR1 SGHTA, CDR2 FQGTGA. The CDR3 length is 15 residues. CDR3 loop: CASSPYGTLLDEQFF. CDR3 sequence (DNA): TGTGCCAGCAGCCCTTACGGGACGTTGTTGGATGAGCAGTTCTTC.

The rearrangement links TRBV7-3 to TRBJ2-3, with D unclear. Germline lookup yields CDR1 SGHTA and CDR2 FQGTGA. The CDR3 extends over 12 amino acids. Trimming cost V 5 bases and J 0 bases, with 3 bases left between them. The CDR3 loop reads CASSPSTDTQYF. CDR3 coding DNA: TGTGCCAGCAGCCCAAGCACAGATACGCAGTATTTT.

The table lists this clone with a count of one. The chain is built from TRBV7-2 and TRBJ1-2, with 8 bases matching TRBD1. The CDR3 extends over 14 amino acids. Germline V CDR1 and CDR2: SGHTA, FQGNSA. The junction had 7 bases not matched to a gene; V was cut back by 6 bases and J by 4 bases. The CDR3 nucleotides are TGTGCCAGCAGGGTCGGGACAGGAACCTATGGCTACACCTTC. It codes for CASRVGTGTYGYTF.

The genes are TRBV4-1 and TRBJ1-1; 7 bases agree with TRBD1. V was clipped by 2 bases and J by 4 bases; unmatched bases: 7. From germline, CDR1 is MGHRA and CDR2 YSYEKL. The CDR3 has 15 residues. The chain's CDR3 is CASSQTQGLATEAFF. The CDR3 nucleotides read TGCGCCAGCAGCCAAACACAGGGGTTGGCCACTGAAGCTTTCTTT.

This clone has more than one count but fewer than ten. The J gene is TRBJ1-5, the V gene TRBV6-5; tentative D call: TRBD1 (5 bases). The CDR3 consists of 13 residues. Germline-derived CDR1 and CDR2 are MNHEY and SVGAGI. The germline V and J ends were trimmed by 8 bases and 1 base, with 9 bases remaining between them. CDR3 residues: CASWEGSNQPQHF. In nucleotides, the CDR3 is TGTGCCAGCTGGGAGGGGAGCAATCAGCCCCAGCATTTT.

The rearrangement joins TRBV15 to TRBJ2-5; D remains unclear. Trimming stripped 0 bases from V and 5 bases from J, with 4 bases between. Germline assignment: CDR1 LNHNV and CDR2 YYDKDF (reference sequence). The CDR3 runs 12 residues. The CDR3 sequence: CATSRDRETQYF. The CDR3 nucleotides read TGTGCCACCAGCAGAGATCGGGAGACCCAGTACTTC.

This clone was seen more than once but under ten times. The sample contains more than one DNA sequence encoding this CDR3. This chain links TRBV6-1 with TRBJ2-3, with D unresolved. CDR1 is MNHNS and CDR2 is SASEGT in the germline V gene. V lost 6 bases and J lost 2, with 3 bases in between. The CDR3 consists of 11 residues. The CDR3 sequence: CASSSTDTQYF. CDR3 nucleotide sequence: TGTGCCAGCAGCTCCACAGATACGCAGTATTTT.

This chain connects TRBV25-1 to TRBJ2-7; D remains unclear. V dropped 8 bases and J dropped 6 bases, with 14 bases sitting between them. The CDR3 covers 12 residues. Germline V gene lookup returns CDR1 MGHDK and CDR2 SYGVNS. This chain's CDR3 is CASDGSEGEQYF. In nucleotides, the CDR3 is TGTGCCAGCGACGGGTCAGAAGGCGAGCAGTACTTC.

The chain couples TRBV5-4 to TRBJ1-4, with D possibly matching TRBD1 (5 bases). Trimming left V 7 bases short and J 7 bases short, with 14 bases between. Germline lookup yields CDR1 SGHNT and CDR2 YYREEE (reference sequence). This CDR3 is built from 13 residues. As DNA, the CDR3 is TGTGCCAGCCGGGACGGCCCCAGTGAAAAACTGTTTTTT. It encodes CASRDGPSEKLFF.

The CDR3 DNA follows: TGCGCCAGCAGCTTGGGCAGGAGCTCCTACAATGAGCAGTTCTTC. As protein: CASSLGRSSYNEQFF. The chain couples TRBV5-1 to TRBJ2-1; no reliable D call. Germline V gives CDR1 SGHRS, CDR2 YFSETQ. Trimming cost V 0 bases and J 0 bases, with 7 bases left between them. This CDR3 is 15 amino acids long.

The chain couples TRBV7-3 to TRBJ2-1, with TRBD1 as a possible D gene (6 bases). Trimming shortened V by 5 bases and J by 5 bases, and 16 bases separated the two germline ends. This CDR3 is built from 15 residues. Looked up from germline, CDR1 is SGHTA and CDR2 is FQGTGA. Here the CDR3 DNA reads TGTGCCAGCAGCCTAGCCGGGACACCGAACAATGAGCAGTTCTTC. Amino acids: CASSLAGTPNNEQFF.

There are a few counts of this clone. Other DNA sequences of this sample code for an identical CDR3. CDR3 region: CASSVGTGYGYTF. The CDR3 DNA reads TGTGCCAGCAGTGTAGGGACAGGGTACGGCTACACCTTC. This sequence joins TRBV28 and TRBJ1-2; 9 positions match TRBD1. Trimming took 5 bases from V and 8 from J; bases not matched to a gene: 6. Germline V CDR1 and CDR2: MDHEN, SYDVKM. The CDR3 covers 13 residues.

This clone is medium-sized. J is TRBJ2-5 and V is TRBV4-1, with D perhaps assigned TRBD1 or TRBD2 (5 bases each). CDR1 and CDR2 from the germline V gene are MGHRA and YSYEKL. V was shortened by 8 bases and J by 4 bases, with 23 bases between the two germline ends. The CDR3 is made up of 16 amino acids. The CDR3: CASSPGARGSSETQYF. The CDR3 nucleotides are TGCGCCAGCTCCCCTGGTGCGAGGGGCAGTTCAGAGACCCAGTACTTC.

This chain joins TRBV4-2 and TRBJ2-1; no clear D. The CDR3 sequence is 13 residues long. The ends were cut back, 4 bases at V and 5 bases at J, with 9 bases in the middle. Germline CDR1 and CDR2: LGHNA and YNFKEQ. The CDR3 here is CASSPDLDNEQFF. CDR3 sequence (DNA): TGTGCCAGCAGCCCCGACCTCGACAATGAGCAGTTCTTC.